This entry lists 12 T cell receptor beta chains sequenced from one sample in a study of T cell responses to AZD1222 COVID-19 vaccine. The data were produced by immunoSEQ multiplex PCR, yet TCRdb's version contains in-frame clones alone and is incomplete. The table has about 120,000 clones, 75% to 95% seen once. The sample was peripheral blood, taken on day 0 of AZD1222 vaccination. The receptors were sampled from an adult in good health.

The chain employs TRBV4-1 and TRBJ2-3, with 7 bases aligning to TRBD2. Germline values: CDR1 MGHRA, CDR2 YSYEKL. Trimming took 4 bases from V and 5 from J; bases not matched to a gene: 6. The CDR3 runs 14 residues. CDR3 DNA sequence: TGCGCCAGCAGCCCGGGCCCGGGGGGAGATACGCAGTATTTT. It yields the protein CASSPGPGGDTQYF.

The CDR3 bases are TGCGCCAGCAGCCAATCCCCGGGACTAGCGGAAGAGACCCAGTACTTC. Protein product: CASSQSPGLAEETQYF. This chain uses TRBV4-1 with TRBJ2-5; 11 nucleotides match TRBD2. The CDR3 is 16 residues long. The J segment lost 3 bases and the V segment lost 2 bases, leaving 5 bases of the junction unmatched. Germline CDR1 is MGHRA and CDR2 is YSYEKL.

The gene calls are TRBV7-9 and TRBJ1-1; perhaps TRBD1 as D (6 bases). Germline assignment: CDR1 SEHNR and CDR2 FQNEAQ (reference sequence). This CDR3 region has 16 residues. Trimming pared 5 bases from V and 2 bases from J, leaving 18 bases between. The CDR3 coding sequence is TGTGCCAGCAGCCCCTTGCCGTATGGGGGCAACACTGAAGCTTTCTTT. This codes for CASSPLPYGGNTEAFF. The variable domain in full, completed from reference TRBV7-9 and TRBJ1-1, reads DTGVSQNPRHKITKRGQNVTFRCDPISEHNRLYWYRQTLGQGPEFLTYFQNEAQLEKSRLLSDRFSAERPKGSFSTLEIQRTEQGDSAMYLCASSPLPYGGNTEAFFGQGTRLTVV.

The CDR3 region has the DNA TGTGCCAGCAGCTTAGGGGCGCAGGGCGAGGGTGAAAAACTGTTTTTT. Its protein is CASSLGAQGEGEKLFF. The chain carries TRBV13 and TRBJ1-4; D perhaps matches TRBD1 (5 bases). The CDR3 contains 16 residues. In germline, CDR1 is PRHDT, CDR2 FYEKMQ (reference sequence). Trimming took off 0 bases at V and 7 bases at J, with 15 bases between the two ends.

This clone was found once. This chain uses TRBV5-1 with TRBJ2-7; TRBD1 might be the D (6 bases). Trimming stripped 0 bases from V and 6 bases from J, with 10 bases between. CDR1 is SGHRS and CDR2 is YFSETQ in the germline V gene. CDR3 length: 13 residues. Here the CDR3 reads CASSLGGLSEQYF. Here the CDR3 DNA reads TGCGCCAGCAGCTTGGGGGGGCTATCCGAGCAGTACTTC.

The V and J genes are TRBV5-1 and TRBJ1-5; D gene uncertain. The CDR3 spans 15 residues. The ends were cut back, 0 bases at V and 0 bases at J, with 7 bases in the middle. Germline CDR1 and CDR2: SGHRS and YFSETQ. This CDR3 is CASSLDGISNQPQHF. CDR3 in DNA: TGCGCCAGCAGCTTGGACGGTATTAGCAATCAGCCCCAGCATTTT.

The J gene is TRBJ2-1, the V gene TRBV3-1 (or the pseudogene TRBV3-2); a weak D match, TRBD2 (6 bases). This CDR3 contains 16 residues. The germline V gene encodes CDR1 LGHDT and CDR2 YNNKEL (reference sequence). V lost 4 bases and J 7 bases, leaving 20 bases between the germline ends. The DNA of the CDR3 is TGTGCCAGCAGCCGCCTCGGCGGGGCTGGGGGGAATGAGCAGTTCTTC. Translating gives CASSRLGGAGGNEQFF.

V usage is TRBV25-1 and J usage is TRBJ2-2, with TRBD2 as a possible D gene (6 bases). V gave up 6 bases and J gave up 7 bases, with 18 bases separating them. The germline V gene has CDR1 MGHDK and CDR2 SYGVNS. This CDR3 spans 15 amino acids. The CDR3 DNA reads as TGTGCCAGCAGGGACTGGGATTTGGGGGGCGGGGAGCTGTTTTTT. Translated, it gives CASRDWDLGGGELFF.

Worth noting for this clone: A junction boundary mismatches the germline segment, possibly from a read error. The chain links TRBV5-1 to TRBJ2-2, with TRBD2 identical over 9 bases. Germline lookup yields CDR1 SGHRS and CDR2 YFSETQ. The CDR3 consists of 16 residues. This CDR3 is CARSLAGGGANGELFF. CDR3 in DNA: TGCGCCCGCAGCTTGGCCGGCGGGGGGGCCAACGGGGAGCTGTTTTTT.

In DNA form, the CDR3 reads TGTGCCAGCAGCCAGAGGGAGGGTCAGCCCCAGCATTTT. This translates into CASSQREGQPQHF. This sequence joins TRBV6-5 and TRBJ1-5; D not resolved. CDR3 length: 13 residues. Trimming cost V 6 bases and J 6 bases, with 12 bases left between them. The germline CDR1 and CDR2 sequences are MNHEY and SVGAGI.

The V call is TRBV24-1, the J call TRBJ1-2, with 7 bases matching TRBD1. Germline V gives CDR1 KGHDR, CDR2 SFDVKD. The V segment lost 3 bases and the J segment 4 bases; nucleotides outside the gene matches: 7. This CDR3 has 15 amino acids. The DNA of the CDR3 is TGTGCCACCAGTGATAGGACAGGTCGGGGCTATGGCTACACCTTC. The encoded protein is CATSDRTGRGYGYTF.

V usage is TRBV10-2 and J usage is TRBJ1-4, with unresolved D. Trimming removed 6 bases at V and 0 bases at J, with 8 bases between. The CDR3 has 14 residues. From germline, CDR1 is WSHSY and CDR2 SAAADI. The CDR3, as DNA: TGCGCCAGCAGGGACGGCTCAACTAATGAAAAACTGTTTTTT. Translating gives CASRDGSTNEKLFF.